This TCR beta chain stems from a study of T cell repertoires in cytomegalovirus infection. Looking at the study overall: In the study, CMV epitopes included recently identified HLA-C-restricted and well-studied HLA-B-restricted ones. Study conclusions and caveats: Cumulative frequency (of public TCR beta family members) identified carriers of CMV plus the relevant HLA.

TCRdb re-called the reads with MiXCR, one entry per CDR3 protein. Here the sample spans 700,000 to 850,000 distinct CDR3 sequences, 30% to 35% being singletons. Worth noting for this clonotype: Its target is not known. Compared with germline, one end of the junction differs, possibly owing to a read error.

Looked up from germline, CDR1 is MDHEN and CDR2 is SYDVKM. This CDR3 contains 14 residues. The chain employs TRBV28 and TRBJ2-5; D may be TRBD1 or TRBD2 (6 bases each). The sequencing here drew on cultured CD8+ T cells from PBMCs, taken from culture after CMV antigen stimulation. The receptor comes from a human donor in good health (CMV status not recorded). Some clones in this sample may be carry-over from other donors' samples. Here the CDR3 reads CANSRQVRGETQYF. The CDR3 region has the DNA TGTGCCAACAGTAGACAGGTCCGGGGGGAGACCCAGTACTTC.